Below are 28 T cell receptor beta chains sequenced from a single sample in a study of CD8 T cells in ankylosing spondylitis. TCRdb independently ran MiXCR on the 5' RACE reads; one entry per CDR3 protein. Counted here are roughly 250,000 distinct CDR3 sequences, 8.6% occurring once; the ten biggest clones make up around 7%. The sequenced material came from blood, either unsorted or a sorted T cell fraction (not recorded which). All receptors come from a male donor with ankylosing spondylitis or in good health (not recorded which).

In this sample, this clonotype turned up many times. The V gene is TRBV4-3, the J gene TRBJ2-3; no firm D call. In germline, CDR1 is LGHNA, CDR2 YSLEER. V was pared by 2 bases and J by 0 bases, with 9 bases between. The CDR3 contains 15 residues. CDR3 DNA sequence: TGCGCCAGCAGCCAATTCGCGGCAAGCACAGATACGCAGTATTTT. Residues: CASSQFAASTDTQYF.

The genes are TRBV20-1 and TRBJ2-7, with D perhaps TRBD2 (5 bases). The germline CDR1 and CDR2 sequences are DFQATT and SNEGSKA (reference sequence). The CDR3 contains 11 residues. Trimming left V 1 base short and J 8 bases short, with 9 bases between. The CDR3: CSARGGEKQYF. The CDR3 DNA reads TGCAGTGCTAGAGGGGGAGAAAAGCAGTACTTC.

This clonotype was counted at least ten times. The chain recombines TRBV7-6 with TRBJ2-3, with D uncertain. The CDR3 length is 17 residues. Germline V CDR1 and CDR2: SGHVS, FNYEAQ. The V gene lost 2 bases and the J gene lost 1 base, with 16 bases spanning the gap. This chain's CDR3 is CASSLRADTYRTDTQYF. Here the CDR3 DNA reads TGTGCCAGCAGCTTAAGGGCCGATACATATCGCACAGATACGCAGTATTTT. Filled out from reference TRBV7-6 and TRBJ2-3, the complete variable domain reads GAGVSQSPRYKVTKRGQDVALRCDPISGHVSLYWYRQALGQGPEFLTYFNYEAQQDKSGLPNDRFSAERPEGSISTLTIQRTEQRDSAMYRCASSLRADTYRTDTQYFGPGTRLTVL.

The V and J genes are TRBV11-2 and TRBJ2-3; 7 nucleotides match TRBD2. V was clipped by 1 base and J by 4 bases; unmatched bases: 20. Germline CDR1 SGHAT, CDR2 FQNNGV. The CDR3 totals 20 residues. The CDR3: CASSLVFGLVSNLLPDTQYF. The CDR3 nucleotides are TGTGCCAGCAGCTTAGTTTTCGGACTAGTATCCAATCTCCTCCCAGATACGCAGTATTTT.

This clonotype was counted many times. This chain joins TRBV5-1 and TRBJ2-6; D gene unclear. This CDR3 comprises 16 residues. V was trimmed by 1 base and J by 2 bases, leaving 10 bases between them. Germline-derived CDR1 and CDR2 are SGHRS and YFSETQ. The CDR3, as DNA: TGCGCCAGCAGCTTGTGGAGCTTAACTGGGGCCAACGTCCTGACTTTC. It translates to CASSLWSLTGANVLTF.

This clonotype was picked up many times. The V and J genes are TRBV6-2 or TRBV6-3 and TRBJ2-1; TRBD2 matches at 9 bases. V dropped 6 bases and J dropped 5; count of bases not matched to a gene: 8. CDR3 size: 15 residues. Germline assignment: CDR1 MNHEY and CDR2 SVGEGT. The CDR3 region has the DNA TGTGCCAGCAGCCCTCGCGGGAGGGCCGACAATGAGCAGTTCTTC. It is translated as CASSPRGRADNEQFF.

This clonotype came up many times. The chain has TRBV5-4 and TRBJ2-2; a possible D gene is TRBD2 (6 bases). Trimming removed 4 bases at V and 2 bases at J, with 12 bases between. The CDR3 runs 15 residues. Germline V gene sequence: CDR1 SGHNT, CDR2 YYREEE (reference sequence). The CDR3 region has the DNA TGTGCCAGCAGCCCAGGGACTCTTAACACCGGGGAGCTGTTTTTT. Translating gives CASSPGTLNTGELFF.

The J gene is TRBJ1-3, the V gene TRBV20-1; D gene unclear. This CDR3 has 16 residues. Germline CDR1 reads DFQATT; CDR2 reads SNEGSKA (reference sequence). The V end lost 0 bases, the J end lost 3 bases, and 15 bases lay between the germline ends. CDR3 region: CSARDPNRGYGNTIYF. As DNA, the CDR3 is TGCAGTGCTAGAGATCCGAATCGTGGGTATGGAAACACCATATATTTT.

This clonotype was counted many times. DNA for the CDR3: TGTGCCAGCAGCTTAACCGGCATGGGGGGGCGCAGCTATGGCTACACCTTC. This translates into CASSLTGMGGRSYGYTF. The chain recombines TRBV7-9 with TRBJ1-2; D possibly corresponds to TRBD1 (6 bases). The germline V gene has CDR1 SEHNR and CDR2 FQNEAQ (reference sequence). With 2 bases removed from V and 4 bases from J, the gap between germline ends came to 20 bases. CDR3 length equals 17 residues.

The sample holds many counts of this clonotype. The V gene is TRBV12-3 or TRBV12-4, the J gene TRBJ2-2; D remains ambiguous. CDR3 length equals 13 residues. Trimming pared 5 bases from V and 4 bases from J, leaving 8 bases between. The chain's CDR3 is CASSEGRTGELFF. In DNA, the CDR3 is TGTGCCAGCAGTGAAGGGCGCACCGGGGAGCTGTTTTTT.

The rearrangement links TRBV4-3 to TRBJ1-2, with 8 bases lining up with TRBD1. This CDR3 is 16 amino acids long. Unmatched junction bases numbered 4, after V lost 0 bases and J lost 1 base. Germline CDR1 and CDR2: LGHNA and YSLEER. The CDR3: CASSQDGTGRNYGYTF. The CDR3 bases are TGCGCCAGCAGCCAAGATGGGACAGGCCGTAACTATGGCTACACCTTC.

The sample holds many counts of this clonotype. This chain joins TRBV5-1 and TRBJ1-5; 7 bases line up with TRBD1. This CDR3 has 18 residues. The germline V gene encodes CDR1 SGHRS and CDR2 YFSETQ. Germline trimming cut 4 bases from V and 3 bases from J; bases unmatched to any gene: 16. DNA for the CDR3: TGCGCCAGCAGCGTCTACAGGGGTCGCGTTCGGACCAATCAGCCCCAGCATTTT. Residues: CASSVYRGRVRTNQPQHF.

This clonotype showed up many times. This chain connects TRBV20-1 to TRBJ2-6; D is unclear. The length of the CDR3 is 16 residues. CDR1 is DFQATT and CDR2 is SNEGSKA in the germline V gene (reference sequence). V lost 0 bases and J 0 bases, leaving 9 bases between the germline ends. The CDR3 loop is CSARDDLTSGANVLTF. In DNA, the CDR3 is TGCAGTGCTAGAGACGATCTTACCTCTGGGGCCAACGTCCTGACTTTC.

In its sample, this clonotype was seen a few times. The V call is TRBV5-1, the J call TRBJ2-5; possible D gene TRBD1, 5 bases. The germline gives CDR1 SGHRS, CDR2 YFSETQ. The CDR3 contains 16 residues. V was shortened by 1 base and J by 2 bases, with 15 bases between the two germline ends. CDR3 protein: CASSLTGLIGQETQYF. Written as DNA, the CDR3 is TGCGCCAGCAGCTTGACAGGTCTTATCGGGCAAGAGACCCAGTACTTC.

This clonotype was detected ten times or more. The chain combines TRBV25-1 with TRBJ2-6; D uncertain. V lost 4 bases and J 0 bases, leaving 13 bases between the germline ends. This CDR3 contains 17 residues. From germline, CDR1 is MGHDK and CDR2 SYGVNS. The CDR3 bases are TGTGCCAGCAGTGTGTCCGGGCAGACCTCTGGGGCCAACGTCCTGACTTTC. As protein: CASSVSGQTSGANVLTF.

The chain has TRBV18 and TRBJ1-1; 11 bases match TRBD1. J lost 4 bases, V lost 5 bases, and 6 bases had no gene match. Looked up from germline, CDR1 is KGHSH and CDR2 is LQKENI. This CDR3 has 15 amino acids. The CDR3 loop reads CASSKDRGLGTEAFF. CDR3 DNA sequence: TGTGCCAGCTCAAAGGACAGGGGGCTCGGCACTGAAGCTTTCTTT. Filled out from reference TRBV18 and TRBJ1-1, the complete variable domain reads NAGVMQNPRHLVRRRGQEARLRCSPMKGHSHVYWYRQLPEEGLKFMVYLQKENIIDESGMPKERFSAEFPKEGPSILRIQQVVRGDSAAYFCASSKDRGLGTEAFFGQGTRLTVV.

This clonotype was seen only a few times. This chain uses TRBV9 with TRBJ2-2; 9 bases match TRBD1. The germline CDR1 and CDR2 sequences are SGDLS and YYNGEE. The CDR3 loop spans 13 amino acids. J lost 6 bases, V lost 4 bases, and 1 base had no gene match. The CDR3 loop is CASSRTGAGELFF. The CDR3 DNA is TGTGCCAGCAGCAGGACAGGGGCCGGGGAGCTGTTTTTT.

This clonotype was observed at least ten times. J is TRBJ2-3 and V is TRBV6-1; 8 nucleotides match TRBD2. The junction had 3 bases not matched to a gene; V was cut back by 9 bases and J by 1 base. This CDR3 has 13 amino acids. CDR1 is MNHNS and CDR2 is SASEGT in the germline V gene. CDR3 coding DNA: TGTGCCAGTTATAGCGGGGGCACAGATACGCAGTATTTT. Translating gives CASYSGGTDTQYF.

This clonotype was observed at least ten times. This rearrangement joins TRBV3-1 to TRBJ1-1, with TRBD1 as a possible D gene (5 bases). Per the germline V gene, CDR1 is LGHDT and CDR2 is YNNKEL (reference sequence). Trimming removed 4 bases from V and 5 bases from J, with 11 bases in between. This CDR3 has 13 residues. The CDR3 protein is CASSLSRETEAFF. DNA for the CDR3: TGTGCCAGCAGCCTAAGCAGGGAGACTGAAGCTTTCTTT.

This rearrangement joins TRBV12-3 or TRBV12-4 to TRBJ1-6; D call uncertain. The CDR3 is 14 residues long. Trimming removed 1 base from V and 10 bases from J, with 11 bases in between. The CDR3 region has the DNA TGTGCCAGCAGTTTAGGCGGTGAACGATCACCCCTCCACTTT. This gives the protein CASSLGGERSPLHF.

This chain joins TRBV29-1 and TRBJ2-1; 13 positions match TRBD2. The J segment lost 2 bases and the V segment lost 6 bases, leaving 4 bases of the junction unmatched. CDR1 is SQVTM and CDR2 is ANQGSEA in the germline V gene. The CDR3 sequence is 15 residues long. DNA of the CDR3: TGCAGCGTGCGGACTAGCGGGAGACCCTACAATGAGCAGTTCTTC. It is translated as CSVRTSGRPYNEQFF.

This clonotype was detected ten times or more. The chain is built from TRBV6-1 and TRBJ2-3; D is perhaps TRBD2 (7 bases). CDR3 size: 15 residues. Per germline, CDR1 MNHNS and CDR2 SASEGT. The V gene lost 5 bases and the J gene lost 1 base, with 13 bases spanning the gap. CDR3 sequence reads: CASSRGGPGTDTQYF. The CDR3 bases are TGTGCCAGCAGTCGCGGGGGCCCAGGCACAGATACGCAGTATTTT.

This clonotype was counted ten times or more. The chain uses TRBV5-1 and TRBJ2-7; 9 nucleotides match TRBD1. The length of the CDR3 is 15 residues. Germline CDR1 reads SGHRS; CDR2 reads YFSETQ. Trimming cost V 3 bases and J 3 bases; bases outside gene matches: 7. The CDR3 region is CASSSGQGTYYEQYF. CDR3 bases: TGCGCCAGCAGCTCCGGACAGGGGACATACTACGAGCAGTACTTC.

This clonotype was seen a handful of times. The chain combines TRBV20-1 with TRBJ2-2, with 7 bases identical to TRBD1. In germline, CDR1 is DFQATT, CDR2 SNEGSKA (reference sequence). V trimming: 4 bases; J trimming: 5 bases; junction bases outside the gene matches: 4. This CDR3 has 13 amino acids. CDR3 loop: CSAMGQSTGELFF. DNA for the CDR3: TGCAGTGCTATGGGACAGTCTACCGGGGAGCTGTTTTTT.

This clonotype was found many times. The chain has TRBV29-1 and TRBJ1-3, with D perhaps matching TRBD1 (5 bases). The germline V gene encodes CDR1 SQVTM and CDR2 ANQGSEA. With 4 bases removed from V and 0 bases from J, the gap between germline ends came to 13 bases. The CDR3 spans 15 residues. CDR3 amino acids: CSVAVGRGSGNTIYF. CDR3 DNA sequence: TGCAGCGTTGCCGTCGGTAGGGGCTCTGGAAACACCATATATTTT.

This clonotype was detected many times. The gene calls are TRBV5-6 and TRBJ1-6; 7 nucleotides agree with TRBD1. Germline V CDR1 and CDR2: SGHDT, YYEEEE. The CDR3 is 14 residues long. Trimming took 4 bases from V and 4 from J; bases not matched to a gene: 2. As DNA, the CDR3 is TGTGCCAGCAGCGCGGGACAGTATAATTCACCCCTCCACTTT. Protein sequence: CASSAGQYNSPLHF.

This rearrangement joins TRBV27 to TRBJ2-1; either TRBD1 or TRBD2 may fit D (5 bases each). The CDR3 is made up of 13 amino acids. V was pared by 6 bases and J by 5 bases, with 11 bases between. The V gene's germline CDR1 is MNHEY and CDR2 SMNVEV (reference sequence). CDR3 nucleotide sequence: TGTGCCAGCAGGGGGAGAGGGGACAATGAGCAGTTCTTC. This gives the protein CASRGRGDNEQFF.

This clonotype was observed many times. The V gene is TRBV18, the J gene TRBJ2-1, with 9 bases lining up with TRBD1. CDR3 length: 16 residues. V gave up 4 bases and J gave up 5 bases; unmatched junction bases: 9. From germline, CDR1 is KGHSH and CDR2 LQKENI. The DNA of the CDR3 is TGTGCCAGCTCACGGGGAACAGGGGGCACCCACAATGAGCAGTTCTTC. This translates into CASSRGTGGTHNEQFF.